Below, 8 T cell receptor beta chains from the same sample are listed, as sequenced in a study of blood T cell repertoires in COVID-19 (TCRdb year 2020). The library was built by means of the immunoSEQ multiplex PCR assay. TCRdb took this table from immuneACCESS and kept in-frame rearrangements with V and J called. Such tables lack part of the clones; where checked against another copy, unresolved V genes explain under half of the gap, and the rest is unexplained. Present in this sample are about 91,000 clones, around 80% of which were seen just once. The biggest ten clones account for 6.5% to 8.5% of the sample. The sample consisted of peripheral blood. These receptors all come from a man between 45 and 60 years old with active or convalescent COVID-19.

This chain joins TRBV7-2 and TRBJ2-3; D is perhaps TRBD2 (7 bases). This CDR3 is built from 16 residues. V was trimmed by 3 bases and J by 0 bases, leaving 13 bases between them. The germline V gene has CDR1 SGHTA and CDR2 FQGNSA. The CDR3 here is CASSFGAGASTDTQYF. As DNA, the CDR3 is TGTGCCAGCAGCTTTGGGGCGGGGGCCAGCACAGATACGCAGTATTTT. Full variable domain (outside the CDR3, taken from reference TRBV7-2 and TRBJ2-3): GAGVSQSPSNKVTEKGKDVELRCDPISGHTALYWYRQSLGQGLEFLIYFQGNSAPDKSGLPSDRFSAERTGGSVSTLTIQRTQQEDSAVYLCASSFGAGASTDTQYFGPGTRLTVL.

This clone was counted between two and nine times. This chain connects TRBV5-4 to TRBJ2-7; a possible D gene is TRBD1 (6 bases). CDR3 length: 14 residues. V lost 0 bases and J lost 1, with 8 bases in between. The germline V gene has CDR1 SGHNT and CDR2 YYREEE (reference sequence). CDR3 bases: TGTGCCAGCAGCTTGGAGACAGGATCCTACGAGCAGTACTTC. The encoded protein is CASSLETGSYEQYF.

This clone is a singleton in its sample. The rearrangement uses TRBV18 and TRBJ1-6, with 7 positions matching TRBD1. The CDR3 is made up of 15 amino acids. V shed 4 bases, J shed 7 bases, and the junction held 7 bases outside the gene matches. Germline V lookup: CDR1 KGHSH, CDR2 LQKENI. CDR3 sequence: CASSLNRGENSPLHF. The CDR3 DNA reads as TGTGCCAGCTCACTCAACAGGGGCGAGAATTCACCCCTCCACTTT. Full variable domain (remainder filled in from reference TRBV18 and TRBJ1-6): NAGVMQNPRHLVRRRGQEARLRCSPMKGHSHVYWYRQLPEEGLKFMVYLQKENIIDESGMPKERFSAEFPKEGPSILRIQQVVRGDSAAYFCASSLNRGENSPLHFGNGTRLTVT.

The CDR3 nucleotides are TGTGCCAGCAGCACCTATAGCAATCAGCCCCAGCATTTT. Amino acids: CASSTYSNQPQHF. The chain carries TRBV27 and TRBJ1-5; D not resolved. Trimming cost V 6 bases and J 0 bases, with 6 bases left between them. The CDR3 loop spans 13 amino acids. Germline V gene sequence: CDR1 MNHEY, CDR2 SMNVEV (reference sequence).

The genes are TRBV14 and TRBJ2-2; TRBD1 matches 7 bases. This CDR3 has 15 residues. V shed 5 bases, J shed 7 bases, and the junction held 10 bases outside the gene matches. The V gene's germline CDR1 is SGHDN and CDR2 FVKESK. This CDR3 is CASSVLTGVLGELFF. The CDR3 DNA reads as TGTGCCAGCAGCGTTCTTACAGGGGTCCTCGGGGAGCTGTTTTTT.

This clone has only one observation. The rearrangement links TRBV7-7 to TRBJ2-3; 7 bases map to TRBD1. The V segment lost 5 bases and the J segment 0 bases; nucleotides outside the gene matches: 5. The CDR3 has 15 residues. Germline values: CDR1 SSHAT, CDR2 FNYEAQ (reference sequence). Here the CDR3 reads CASSLGTASTDTQYF. The CDR3 nucleotides are TGTGCCAGCAGCCTCGGGACAGCAAGCACAGATACGCAGTATTTT.

Only one count was recorded for this clone. The chain links TRBV7-9 to TRBJ2-2, with 10 bases matching TRBD1. Germline CDR1 is SEHNR and CDR2 is FQNEAQ (reference sequence). The V segment lost 6 bases and the J segment 5 bases; nucleotides outside the gene matches: 9. The CDR3 runs to 16 residues. CDR3 protein: CASRARTGGRTGELFF. The CDR3 DNA reads TGTGCCAGCAGAGCCCGGACAGGGGGTCGGACCGGGGAGCTGTTTTTT.

The V gene is TRBV13, the J gene TRBJ1-2; TRBD1 aligns across 10 bases. Trimming at V came to 5 bases and at J to 4 bases, leaving 4 bases not matched to a gene. Germline CDR1 and CDR2: PRHDT and FYEKMQ (reference sequence). The CDR3 spans 14 residues. CDR3 residues: CASSGGTGVYGYTF. CDR3 in DNA: TGTGCCAGCAGCGGCGGGACAGGGGTCTATGGCTACACCTTC.